The clone carrying this T cell receptor (beta chain) was counted ten times or more. Its specificity is not known. This record belongs to a study of identical twins. The study, taken as a whole, reports: Insertions were fewer in abundant cord blood beta clonotypes, whereas memory repertoires showed none of this pattern.

Between the trimmed V and J ends, which lost 0 bases and 0 bases, there was a span of 5 bases. The CDR3 sequence is 15 residues long. CDR1 SGHAT and CDR2 FQNNGV come from the germline V gene. Template switching created a universal primer site, and the cDNA included unique molecular identifiers. One entry per CDR3 protein results from TCRdb running MiXCR on the 5' RACE reads. The table has around 510,000 distinct CDR3 sequences, 13% to 15% seen once; the top ten hold about 1%. Another study also made use of these data, one on yellow fever vaccine responses in identical twins.

Sequenced material: CD4+ T cells sorted from blood. This chain connects TRBV11-2 to TRBJ1-4, with D uncertain. This TCR was recovered from a woman under 30 in good health. CDR3 in DNA: TGTGCCAGCAGCTTAGACGGTGCAACTAATGAAAAACTGTTTTTT. It is translated as CASSLDGATNEKLFF.